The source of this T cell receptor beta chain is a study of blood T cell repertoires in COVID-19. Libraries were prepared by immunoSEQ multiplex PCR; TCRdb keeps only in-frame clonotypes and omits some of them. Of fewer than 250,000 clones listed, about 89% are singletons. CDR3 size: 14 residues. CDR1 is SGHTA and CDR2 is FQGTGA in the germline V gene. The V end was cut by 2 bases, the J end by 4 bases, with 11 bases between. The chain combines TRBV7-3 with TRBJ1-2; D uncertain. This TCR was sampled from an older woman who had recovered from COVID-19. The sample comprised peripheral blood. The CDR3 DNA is TGTGCCAGCAGCTTATCACGCGGTCCCTATGGCTACACCTTC. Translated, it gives CASSLSRGPYGYTF.